This T cell receptor (beta chain) was sequenced for a study of Ad26.COV2.S vaccination and SARS-CoV-2 variants (dated by TCRdb to the early 2020s). Regarding the research as a whole: Donors in the vaccine arm were drawn from COV1001, a phase I-IIa trial of Ad26.COV2.S in healthy adults that was multicentre, randomized, double-blind and placebo-controlled. Dosing of Ad26.COV2.S was intramuscular, at either 5x10^10 or 1x10^11 viral particles, delivered as one shot or as two shots spaced 56 days apart. The specificity and breadth of SARS-CoV-2-reactive T cell receptors after Ad26.COV2.S vaccination were assessed by TCRbeta repertoire sequencing. The TCR-sequenced set comprised approximately 32 samples: 19 Ad26.COV2.S vaccine recipients, 5 placebo recipients and 8 SARS-CoV-2 convalescent individuals. Participants in the trial were split at random into five groups of five each, receiving low-dose or high-dose Ad26.COV2.S once or twice, or else placebo on both occasions. Throughout the experiments and outcome assessment, investigators stayed blinded to trial group allocation. The investigation overall reported the following: Spike-specific TCR breadth was higher in Ad26.COV2.S recipients than in placebo recipients (P = 0.0014). According to the authors, total T cell responses may have been underestimated by the TCR breadth and depth analyses. The study lacked the statistical power to compare responses across vaccine doses or regimens. Substantial breadth of spike-specific CD8+ and CD4+ T cell responses was reported after vaccination. Vaccine and placebo recipients had comparable non-spike TCR breadth, which fits with the vaccine containing only spike.

Concerning this clone: Its antigen remains unidentified. The record has no base qualities; no much larger clone is one base away.

V is clipped by 3 bases and J by 7 bases, and the sequence between their germline boundaries is 5 bases long. Including cysteine and phenylalanine, the CDR3 has 12 amino acids. Kept here is only the CDR3 DNA, which spans 36 bases and is read in frame from base 1. The germline V gene encodes CDR1 SGDLS and CDR2 YYNGEE. The immunoSEQ Assay was the method used to sequence TCRbeta CDR3 regions. After extraction, genomic DNA underwent amplification by bias-controlled multiplex PCR, followed by high-throughput sequencing. The study's own analysis went as follows. Collapsing and filtering of sequences were performed to quantify the absolute abundance of each unique TCRbeta CDR3 region. T cell fraction was estimated by normalizing TCRbeta template counts to usable DNA, which was measured by amplifying reference genes present in all nucleated cells. Repertoire TCRs were annotated as SARS-CoV-2-specific by exact matching of V gene, CDR3 amino acid sequence and J gene to a known reactive TCR set. MIRA supplied the reference SARS-CoV-2 TCR set, which was filtered for enrichment in COVID-19-positive ImmuneCODE repertoires so that public or cross-reactive TCRs were removed. Drawing on the MIRA antigens, annotated TCRs were analysed further at the level of specific ORF or position within ORF. Breadth was defined as annotated unique rearrangements over total unique productive rearrangements; depth was the summed frequency of those rearrangements. Two-sided Wilcoxon rank-sum tests were used to compare TCR breadth between groups. Entries here come from immuneACCESS through TCRdb and include only in-frame sequences with V and J called. Some clones fail to appear in such tables; in the studies checked, an unresolved V gene covers under half of the shortfall, and the cause of the remainder is unknown. V and J calls and clone size are as listed in that table; D and trimming were resolved from the DNA. Within this sample are about 350,000 clones, with about nine tenths of them counted one time only. The ten most abundant clones make up 6.4% of the sample.

The sample's treatment or condition, from its label and the paper: around 19 received Ad26.COV2.S at low or high dose, single or two shots; 5 received placebo; per-sample allocation not given. For vaccine and placebo recipients, repertoires were sequenced using samples collected on day 63 after the first injection. In Cohort 1b, about two dozen adults aged 18-55 years were enrolled at a single site in Boston, USA, between 29 July and 7 August 2020. Ad26.COV2.S was a replication-incompetent adenovirus type 26 vector expressing a prefusion-stabilized SARS-CoV-2 spike protein from the original Wuhan strain.

This sequence uses TRBV9 and TRBJ1-6; there is no confident call for the D gene. The sample in question was peripheral blood, obtained in a trial of Ad26.COV2.S vaccine versus placebo. This sequence was found in a person between 18 and 65 years old who received the Ad26.COV2.S COVID-19 vaccine or a placebo. The DNA reads as follows: TGTGCCAGCAGCGGAATAAATTCACCCCTCCACTTT. Translated, it gives CASSGINSPLHF.